This passage covers 24 T cell receptor beta chains from one sample sequenced in a study of blood T cell repertoires in COVID-19. Here immunoSEQ multiplex PCR was the method, and the copy in TCRdb shows in-frame clones only, minus some. The data contain 100,000 to 110,000 clones, around 88% of them singletons. Sequencing was done on a sample of peripheral blood. All receptors come from a human donor in a cohort sampled during active COVID-19.

The chain employs TRBV2 and TRBJ2-1, with D perhaps TRBD2 (5 bases). Between the trimmed V and J ends, which lost 7 bases and 9 bases, there was a span of 13 bases. There are 12 residues in the CDR3. CDR1 is SNHLY, CDR2 FYNNEI, per germline. In nucleotides, the CDR3 is TGTGCCAGCAAAATGGATGCGGGTGAGCAGTTCTTC. Its translation: CASKMDAGEQFF.

The CDR3 loop is CASSQVMDGQGERNNNQPQHF. For the CDR3, the DNA is TGCGCCAGCAGCCAAGTCATGGACGGACAGGGCGAACGGAACAATAATCAGCCCCAGCATTTT. The chain carries TRBV4-1 and TRBJ1-5; 8 bases agree with TRBD1. This CDR3 has 21 residues. Germline V CDR1 and CDR2: MGHRA, YSYEKL. Trimming cost V 1 base and J 4 bases; bases outside gene matches: 21.

This clone has just one count. This chain links TRBV10-3 with TRBJ2-1; perhaps TRBD1 as D (5 bases). The V end lost 0 bases, the J end lost 9 bases, and 12 bases lay between the germline ends. The length of the CDR3 is 14 residues. Germline lookup yields CDR1 ENHRY and CDR2 SYGVKD. This chain's CDR3 is CAISESPQGSEQFF. The CDR3, as DNA: TGTGCCATCAGTGAGTCGCCCCAGGGCAGTGAGCAGTTCTTC.

In this sample, this clone turned up once. The CDR3 DNA reads as TGCGCCAGCAGCTTTCAGGGGGCGGAAAATTCACCCCTCCACTTT. As protein: CASSFQGAENSPLHF. The V gene is TRBV5-1, the J gene TRBJ1-6; TRBD1 aligns across 8 bases. The CDR3 loop spans 15 amino acids. V lost 2 bases to trimming and J lost 7 bases; unmatched junction nucleotides: 5. Per germline, CDR1 SGHRS and CDR2 YFSETQ. Filled out from reference TRBV5-1 and TRBJ1-6, the complete variable domain reads KAGVTQTPRYLIKTRGQQVTLSCSPISGHRSVSWYQQTPGQGLQFLFEYFSETQRNKGNFPGRFSGRQFSNSRSEMNVSTLELGDSALYLCASSFQGAENSPLHFGNGTRLTVT.

The V and J genes are TRBV27 and TRBJ2-2; D is ambiguous. Trimming removed 5 bases from V and 4 bases from J, with 11 bases in between. CDR3 size: 14 residues. CDR1 is MNHEY and CDR2 is SMNVEV in the germline V gene (reference sequence). The CDR3 sequence: CASSPPLLTGELFF. The CDR3 DNA is TGTGCCAGCAGTCCCCCTTTACTCACCGGGGAGCTGTTTTTT.

J is TRBJ2-3 and V is TRBV11-3, with D possibly being TRBD2 (5 bases). Germline lookup yields CDR1 SGHNT and CDR2 YENEEA. The V and J ends lost 4 bases and 4 bases respectively, with 12 bases between them. This CDR3 has 14 residues. The DNA for the CDR3 is TGTGCCAGCAGCTCAACGGGGTTCGCAGATACGCAGTATTTT. It is translated as CASSSTGFADTQYF.

J is TRBJ1-6 and V is TRBV21-1; TRBD1, as called in the table, went unchecked against the DNA. TRBV21-1 represents a pseudogene. This CDR3 has 17 residues. CDR3 amino acids: CASKPNTWTGENSPLHF. The CDR3 DNA reads TGTGCCAGCAAACCAAACACGTGGACAGGGGAAAATTCACCCCTCCACTTT.

CDR3 coding DNA: TGTGCCAGCAGCCAAGATGGCTCGGTTTCCGGGGAGCAGTACTTC. This translates into CASSQDGSVSGEQYF. The gene calls are TRBV4-2 and TRBJ2-7; D is unclear. V gave up 0 bases and J gave up 7 bases, with 16 bases separating them. The CDR3 length is 15 residues. The V gene's germline CDR1 is LGHNA and CDR2 YNFKEQ.

The table lists this clone with a count of one. V is TRBV14 and J is TRBJ2-3; weak D call: TRBD2 (6 bases). Trimming removed 3 bases at V and 4 bases at J, with 8 bases between. Per the germline V gene, CDR1 is SGHDN and CDR2 is FVKESK. The CDR3 runs 13 residues. CDR3 sequence reads: CASSQGTPDTQYF. For the CDR3, the DNA is TGTGCCAGCAGCCAGGGGACTCCAGATACGCAGTATTTT.

The CDR3 DNA reads as TGTGCCAGCAGCCCCGACAGGGATACCTACGAGCAGTACTTC. It yields the protein CASSPDRDTYEQYF. The rearrangement uses TRBV21-1 and TRBJ2-7; TRBD1 was called by the table and not checked on the DNA. TRBV21-1 is labeled a pseudogene. The CDR3 runs to 14 residues.

The chain uses TRBV28 and TRBJ1-4; 8 positions match TRBD1. Germline lookup yields CDR1 MDHEN and CDR2 SYDVKM. This CDR3 contains 15 residues. V lost 6 bases to trimming and J lost 7 bases; unmatched junction nucleotides: 10. The DNA of the CDR3 is TGTGCCAGCAGCCCCCTGGACAGGGAGGGTGAAAAACTGTTTTTT. It translates to CASSPLDREGEKLFF.

The chain is built from TRBV28 and TRBJ2-5; the D is unclear. This CDR3 comprises 15 residues. CDR1 and CDR2 from the germline V gene are MDHEN and SYDVKM. V dropped 1 base and J dropped 2 bases, with 11 bases sitting between them. The CDR3 sequence is CASSLSPGGQETQYF. As DNA, the CDR3 is TGTGCCAGCAGTTTATCCCCCGGCGGTCAAGAGACCCAGTACTTC. The full variable domain, in which reference TRBV28 and TRBJ2-5 provide the parts outside the CDR3, is DVKVTQSSRYLVKRTGEKVFLECVQDMDHENMFWYRQDPGLGLRLIYFSYDVKMKEKGDIPEGYSVSREKKERFSLILESASTNQTSMYLCASSLSPGGQETQYFGPGTRLLVL.

The chain is built from TRBV28 and TRBJ2-7; TRBD1 aligns across 8 bases. Per the germline V gene, CDR1 is MDHEN and CDR2 is SYDVKM. Germline trimming cut 8 bases from V and 4 bases from J; bases unmatched to any gene: 1. The CDR3 loop spans 11 amino acids. DNA for the CDR3: TGTGCCAGCGGACAGGGTTACGAGCAGTACTTC. Its protein product is CASGQGYEQYF.

The rearrangement joins TRBV5-1 to TRBJ1-1, with TRBD1 as a possible D gene (5 bases). The V gene lost 6 bases and the J gene lost 4 bases, with 13 bases spanning the gap. The length of the CDR3 is 13 residues. Germline loops: CDR1 SGHRS, CDR2 YFSETQ. CDR3 bases: TGCGCCAGCAAACTCGGGGGGAGCACTGAAGCTTTCTTT. This codes for CASKLGGSTEAFF. The complete variable domain, with remaining parts taken from reference TRBV5-1 and TRBJ1-1, reads KAGVTQTPRYLIKTRGQQVTLSCSPISGHRSVSWYQQTPGQGLQFLFEYFSETQRNKGNFPGRFSGRQFSNSRSEMNVSTLELGDSALYLCASKLGGSTEAFFGQGTRLTVV.

The chain combines TRBV19 with TRBJ1-6, with TRBD1 identical over 7 bases. Germline CDR1 is LNHDA and CDR2 is SQIVND (reference sequence). This CDR3 is built from 14 residues. With 5 bases clipped from V and 10 bases from J, the junction kept 8 bases outside the gene matches. The CDR3 nucleotides are TGTGCCAGTAGTGGAGGGGGCGCAAACTCACCCCTCCACTTT. Translation: CASSGGGANSPLHF.

The V and J genes are TRBV4-2 and TRBJ2-2; 8 bases fit TRBD2. The length of the CDR3 is 18 residues. Germline assignment: CDR1 LGHNA and CDR2 YNFKEQ. Germline trimming cut 1 base from V and 2 bases from J; bases unmatched to any gene: 9. Here the CDR3 DNA reads TGTGCCAGCAGCCAAGTGGGCAAAGCGGGAGACAACACCGGGGAGCTGTTTTTT. Amino acids: CASSQVGKAGDNTGELFF.

The J gene is TRBJ1-6, the V gene TRBV15; D is unresolved. Looked up from germline, CDR1 is LNHNV and CDR2 is YYDKDF (reference sequence). V was cut by 0 bases and J by 6 bases, with 9 bases left in between. The CDR3 has 15 amino acids. CDR3 nucleotide sequence: TGTGCCACCAGCAGAGATAGGACTACTAATTCACCCCTCCACTTT. Residues: CATSRDRTTNSPLHF.

The chain couples TRBV4-3 to TRBJ2-2; 7 nucleotides line up with TRBD1. Germline V gene lookup returns CDR1 LGHNA and CDR2 YSLEER. V was pared by 2 bases and J by 5 bases, with 8 bases of the junction left unmatched. The length of the CDR3 is 16 residues. As DNA, the CDR3 is TGCGCCAGCAGCCAAAAAGCAAGGGGGCTTACCGGGGAGCTGTTTTTT. It translates to CASSQKARGLTGELFF.

The V call is TRBV3-1 (or the pseudogene TRBV3-2), the J call TRBJ2-1; 12 positions match TRBD2. V lost 1 base to trimming and J lost 4 bases; unmatched junction nucleotides: 11. Per germline, CDR1 LGHDT and CDR2 YNNKEL (reference sequence). This CDR3 has 19 amino acids. CDR3 nucleotides: TGTGCCAGCAGCCAAGTTTGGACTAGCGGGAAGGGTTTATACAATGAGCAGTTCTTC. It encodes CASSQVWTSGKGLYNEQFF.

The chain joins TRBV27 to TRBJ2-1; 12 positions match TRBD2. The CDR3 runs to 14 residues. Unmatched junction bases numbered 5, after V lost 6 bases and J lost 8 bases. Germline lookup yields CDR1 MNHEY and CDR2 SMNVEV (reference sequence). This CDR3 reads CASRILAGGHEQFF. The CDR3 region has the DNA TGTGCCAGCAGGATACTAGCGGGAGGCCATGAGCAGTTCTTC.

V and J are TRBV28 and TRBJ2-7, with 9 bases aligning to TRBD2. Germline trimming cut 8 bases from V and 3 bases from J; bases unmatched to any gene: 8. Per germline, CDR1 MDHEN and CDR2 SYDVKM. This CDR3 comprises 14 residues. The DNA for the CDR3 is TGTGCCAGCCAGGCGGGAGGGGTATACTACGAGCAGTACTTC. This encodes CASQAGGVYYEQYF.

The CDR3 region is CASSYRQGDGYTF. The CDR3 region has the DNA TGTGCCAGCAGTTACCGACAGGGGGATGGCTACACCTTC. V usage is TRBV6-2 or TRBV6-3 and J usage is TRBJ1-2; 9 nucleotides align to TRBD1. Germline V gives CDR1 MNHEY, CDR2 SVGEGT. This CDR3 contains 13 residues. J lost 6 bases, V lost 2 bases, and 1 base had no gene match.

This rearrangement joins TRBV7-8 to TRBJ2-1; no reliable D call. Germline V gene data show CDR1 as SGHVS and CDR2 as FQNEAQ. Trimming pared 2 bases from V and 0 bases from J, leaving 11 bases between. This CDR3 spans 16 amino acids. CDR3 amino acids: CASSLKSPSSYNEQFF. The CDR3 bases are TGTGCCAGCAGCTTAAAGTCTCCTAGCTCCTACAATGAGCAGTTCTTC.

The V gene is TRBV9, the J gene TRBJ1-5, with unresolved D. V shed 1 base and J shed 4 bases, with 21 bases lying between them. The CDR3 is 18 residues long. The germline V gene encodes CDR1 SGDLS and CDR2 YYNGEE. CDR3: CASSVFEIRGRKNQPQHF. In DNA form, the CDR3 reads TGTGCCAGCAGCGTATTCGAAATACGGGGTCGGAAAAATCAGCCCCAGCATTTT.